The 10 T cell receptor beta chains reported below all come from one sample, sequenced in a study of shared clonotypes between healthy human individuals (dated by TCRdb to about 2020). Receptor libraries were prepared by the immunoSEQ multiplex PCR assay. This is the immuneACCESS table as TCRdb keeps it, with only in-frame sequences that have V and J called. A part of the clones is gone; compared with another copy, unresolved V genes explain less than half, and the rest is unexplained. The sample has about 2.4 million clones on record, roughly 93% of them singletons. Around 0.4% of the sample goes to the ten largest clones. Sequencing was performed on naive CD4+ T cells from PBMCs. Explained via the paper, the cell subset or site label denotes: CD45RA+ positively selected. The origin of the receptors is a man younger than 35 in good health. Some clones in this sample may be carry-over from other donors' samples.

The V and J genes are TRBV7-2 and TRBJ2-4; D perhaps matches TRBD2 (6 bases). Between the trimmed V and J ends, which lost 5 bases and 1 base, there was a span of 18 bases. Per the germline V gene, CDR1 is SGHTA and CDR2 is FQGNSA. The CDR3 loop spans 17 amino acids. The CDR3 loop reads CASSPDGSLRAKNIQYF. The CDR3 DNA reads as TGTGCCAGCAGCCCGGACGGGAGCCTCCGTGCCAAAAACATTCAGTACTTC. The whole variable domain, remainder taken from reference TRBV7-2 and TRBJ2-4, is GAGVSQSPSNKVTEKGKDVELRCDPISGHTALYWYRQSLGQGLEFLIYFQGNSAPDKSGLPSDRFSAERTGGSVSTLTIQRTQQEDSAVYLCASSPDGSLRAKNIQYFGAGTRLSVL.

This chain connects TRBV7-2 to TRBJ2-7; 7 nucleotides align to TRBD2. CDR1 is SGHTA, CDR2 FQGNSA, per germline. V was clipped by 5 bases and J by 6 bases; unmatched bases: 7. The CDR3 length is 13 residues. As DNA, the CDR3 is TGTGCCAGCAGCCCCGGACTAGTCGCCGAGCAGTACTTC. Translating gives CASSPGLVAEQYF.

This clone came up a few times. This sequence joins TRBV10-3 and TRBJ1-4; no firm D call. The V end was cut by 0 bases, the J end by 8 bases, with 16 bases between. From germline, CDR1 is ENHRY and CDR2 SYGVKD. CDR3 length equals 16 residues. CDR3 DNA: TGTGCCATCAGTGAGTCGAGTCCAGCTCAAATGGAAAAACTGTTTTTT. Translation gives CAISESSPAQMEKLFF.

This chain joins TRBV7-6 and TRBJ2-7, with D hard to call. The V end was cut by 0 bases, the J end by 2 bases, with 5 bases between. The CDR3 is 13 amino acids. CDR1 is SGHVS and CDR2 is FNYEAQ in the germline V gene. CDR3 region: CASSLALAYEQYF. CDR3 coding DNA: TGTGCCAGCAGCTTAGCCCTAGCCTACGAGCAGTACTTC. Together with reference TRBV7-6 and TRBJ2-7, the CDR3 gives the full variable domain: GAGVSQSPRYKVTKRGQDVALRCDPISGHVSLYWYRQALGQGPEFLTYFNYEAQQDKSGLPNDRFSAERPEGSISTLTIQRTEQRDSAMYRCASSLALAYEQYFGPGTRLTVT.

The chain uses TRBV19 and TRBJ2-7; D is undetermined. CDR3 length equals 13 residues. Germline CDR1 LNHDA, CDR2 SQIVND (reference sequence). Trimming took off 5 bases at V and 2 bases at J, with 10 bases between the two ends. CDR3 in amino acids: CASSGSHAYEQYF. CDR3 nucleotide sequence: TGTGCCAGTAGTGGGTCCCACGCCTACGAGCAGTACTTC.

V and J are TRBV28 and TRBJ2-5; the D gene is possibly TRBD2 (6 bases). CDR3 length: 17 amino acids. Deletions cut 8 bases from V and 4 bases from J, with 26 bases between. The germline V gene encodes CDR1 MDHEN and CDR2 SYDVKM. Here the CDR3 DNA reads TGTGCCAGCCTCGGATTTGTAACGGGAGAGGTAGGAGAGACCCAGTACTTC. This sequence encodes CASLGFVTGEVGETQYF.

The V gene is TRBV14, the J gene TRBJ2-1; perhaps TRBD2 as D (6 bases). The germline gives CDR1 SGHDN, CDR2 FVKESK. Trimming stripped 5 bases from V and 5 bases from J, with 25 bases between. The CDR3 extends over 18 amino acids. CDR3 bases: TGTGCCAGCAGCACCCCCGGGTCCCCCGGAGGGATCCACAATGAGCAGTTCTTC. Residues: CASSTPGSPGGIHNEQFF.

The rearrangement uses TRBV4-2 and TRBJ1-3; D ambiguous. CDR1 is LGHNA and CDR2 is YNFKEQ in the germline V gene. The CDR3 covers 18 residues. The ends were cut back, 0 bases at V and 3 bases at J, with 18 bases in the middle. As DNA, the CDR3 is TGTGCCAGCAGCCAAGATGCAAACGGGCTGGGGTTTGGAAACACCATATATTTT. Translated, it gives CASSQDANGLGFGNTIYF.

This clone was detected once. The chain has TRBV19 and TRBJ1-1; 9 positions match TRBD1. The CDR3 sequence is 16 residues long. From germline, CDR1 is LNHDA and CDR2 SQIVND (reference sequence). J gave up 4 bases and V 5 bases, and 11 bases lay outside the gene matches. The CDR3 DNA reads as TGTGCCAGTAGTCAAGGACAGGGGAGGGGTTCCACTGAAGCTTTCTTT. Amino acid sequence: CASSQGQGRGSTEAFF.

This clone was seen only once. The chain joins TRBV4-3 to TRBJ2-2, with D unresolved. The CDR3 sequence is 16 residues long. The germline V gene has CDR1 LGHNA and CDR2 YSLEER. The V and J ends lost 5 bases and 0 bases respectively, with 13 bases between them. DNA of the CDR3: TGCGCCAGCAGCGAACAGCCGGAAACGAACACCGGGGAGCTGTTTTTT. Residues: CASSEQPETNTGELFF.